Sequencing of this T cell receptor (beta chain) was carried out in a study of blood T cells in healthy people across ages. The CDR3 runs to 14 residues. The V segment lost 3 bases and the J segment 6 bases; nucleotides outside the gene matches: 6. The germline V gene has CDR1 MDHEN and CDR2 SYDVKM. PCR was performed a second time for about 6 to 12 cycles using a sample-barcoded 5' primer and a J-beta primer mix. Each CDR3 protein gets one entry after TCRdb re-called the 5' RACE reads with MiXCR. The table lists 850,000 to 1,000,000 distinct CDR3 sequences, roughly 43% of them singletons, with around an eighth in the top ten.

This receptor was obtained from a young man in good health. The sequencing input was blood. The genes are TRBV28 and TRBJ2-3; TRBD2 matches at 7 bases. The chain's CDR3 is CASSLTLLADTQYF. CDR3 in DNA: TGTGCCAGCAGTTTGACTTTACTAGCGGATACGCAGTATTTT.